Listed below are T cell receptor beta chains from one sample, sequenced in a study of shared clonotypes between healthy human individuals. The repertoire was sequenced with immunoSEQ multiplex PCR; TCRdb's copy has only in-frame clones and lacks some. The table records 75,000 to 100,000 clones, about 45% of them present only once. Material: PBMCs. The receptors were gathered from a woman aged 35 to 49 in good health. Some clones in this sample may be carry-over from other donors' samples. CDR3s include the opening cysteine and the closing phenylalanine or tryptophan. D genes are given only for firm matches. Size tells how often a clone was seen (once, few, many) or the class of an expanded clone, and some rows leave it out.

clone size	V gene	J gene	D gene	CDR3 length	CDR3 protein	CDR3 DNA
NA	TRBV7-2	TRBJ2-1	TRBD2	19	CASSFRPGLAGEVVNEQFF	TGTGCCAGCAGCTTTAGGCCGGGACTAGCGGGAGAGGTGGTCAATGAGCAGTTCTTC
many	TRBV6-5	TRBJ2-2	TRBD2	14	CASSYGRGSGELFF	TGTGCCAGCAGTTACGGGAGGGGTAGCGGGGAGCTGTTTTTT
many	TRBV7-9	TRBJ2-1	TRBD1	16	CASSLAATGEVDEQFF	TGTGCCAGCAGCTTAGCGGCGACAGGGGAGGTCGACGAGCAGTTCTTC
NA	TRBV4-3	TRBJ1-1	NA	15	CASSQGWAGAAEAFF	TGCGCCAGCAGCCAAGGGTGGGCGGGCGCCGCTGAAGCTTTCTTT
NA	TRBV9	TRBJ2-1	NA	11	CASGGVEEQFF	TGTGCCAGCGGCGGAGTAGAGGAGCAGTTCTTC
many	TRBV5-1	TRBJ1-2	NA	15	CASSFNRSANYGYTF	TGCGCCAGCAGCTTTAACAGGTCTGCTAACTATGGCTACACCTTC
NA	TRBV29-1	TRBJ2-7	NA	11	CSVGHTYEQYF	TGCAGCGTTGGCCACACGTACGAGCAGTACTTC
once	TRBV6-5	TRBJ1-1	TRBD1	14	CASSRDRGLTEAFF	TGTGCCAGCAGTAGGGACAGGGGGCTAACTGAAGCTTTCTTT
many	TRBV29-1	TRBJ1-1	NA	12	CSAQPMNTEAFF	TGCAGCGCCCAACCAATGAACACTGAAGCTTTCTTT
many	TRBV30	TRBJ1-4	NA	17	CAWSGFDPARTNEKLFF	TGTGCCTGGAGCGGTTTTGACCCAGCAAGAACTAATGAAAAACTGTTTTTT
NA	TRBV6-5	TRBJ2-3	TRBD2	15	CASSSGTSDTDTQYF	TGTGCCAGCAGTTCCGGGACTAGCGACACAGATACGCAGTATTTT
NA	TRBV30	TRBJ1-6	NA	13	CAWITGKGSPLHF	TGTGCCTGGATAACAGGGAAAGGTTCACCCCTCCACTTT
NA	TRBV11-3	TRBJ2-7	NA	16	CASSLGLGAGWHEQYF	TGTGCCAGCAGCTTAGGACTCGGCGCCGGCTGGCACGAGCAGTACTTC